This paragraph covers one TCR beta chain sequence. The antigen is unknown. This sample is part of a study of shared clonotypes between healthy human individuals. Germline V gives CDR1 GTSNPN, CDR2 SVGIG (reference sequence). The length of the CDR3 is 14 residues. V was shortened by 5 bases and J by 3 bases, with 14 bases between the two germline ends. The data were produced by immunoSEQ multiplex PCR, yet TCRdb's version contains in-frame clones alone and is incomplete. The data hold about 2.3 million clones, with approximately 90% observed a single time. The study, taken as a whole, reports: Shared clonotypes across all four donors exceeded non-shared ones in generation probability. Sharing across a few donors was seen in around 5% of naive CD4 clonotypes.

The sequence was collected from a man aged 18 to 35 in good health. Some clones in this sample may be carry-over from other donors' samples. Specimen: naive CD4+ T cells from PBMCs. Regarding subset: CD45RA+ positively selected. The J gene is TRBJ1-5, the V gene TRBV30; D not certain. In DNA form, the CDR3 reads TGTGCCTGGGCTACCTCGACGGTCAATCAGCCCCAGCATTTT. Its protein product is CAWATSTVNQPQHF.